A selection of T cell receptor beta chains follows, all from one sample in a study of blood T cell repertoires in COVID-19. TCRdb keeps only in-frame clones here, not all; method: immunoSEQ multiplex PCR. The sample lists about 140,000 clones, almost 90% occurring once. The sequenced sample was peripheral blood. All receptors come from a woman aged 55-69 years with acute or convalescent COVID-19. CDR3s include the opening cysteine and the closing phenylalanine or tryptophan. A D gene is named only where the DNA matches it firmly. The size of a clone is reported for some rows only, either as once, few or many, or as a class for expanded clones.

d_call | clone_size | j_call | v_call | cdr3_nt | cdr3_aa
TRBD1 | NA | TRBJ1-3 | TRBV11-2 | TGTGCCAGCAGCCGGACAGGGGGTGTATTATCTGGAAACACCATATATTTT | CASSRTGGVLSGNTIYF
TRBD2 | NA | TRBJ2-1 | TRBV2 | TGTGCCAGCAGTGATAGCCCCGCGGGGGGCGATGAGCAGTTCTTC | CASSDSPAGGDEQFF
NA | NA | TRBJ1-6 | TRBV10-1 | TGCGCCAGCAGTCTCCCTCGGGGGATTGGGTATTCACCCCTCCACTTT | CASSLPRGIGYSPLHF
TRBD1 | NA | TRBJ2-7 | TRBV29-1 | TGCAGCGTTGCTGGGACAGGACCCTACGAGCAGTACTTC | CSVAGTGPYEQYF
NA | NA | TRBJ1-6 | TRBV28 | TGTGCCAGCAGTTTCGGGCAGGGCTACTATAATTCACCCCTCCACTTT | CASSFGQGYYNSPLHF
NA | NA | TRBJ2-3 | TRBV4-1 | TGCGCCAGCAGCCAGAGGGCAGATACGCAGTATTTT | CASSQRADTQYF
TRBD1 | NA | TRBJ2-7 | TRBV7-8 | TGTGCCAGCAGCTTAGCACAGGGGGGAGGCTACGAGCAGTACTTC | CASSLAQGGGYEQYF
TRBD1 | NA | TRBJ1-1 | TRBV19 | TGTGCCACTCAACAGGGGGGGATCACTGAAGCTTTCTTT | CATQQGGITEAFF
NA | NA | TRBJ2-7 | TRBV6-5 | TGTGCCAGCAGTTCCACCGGGTACTCCTACGAGCAGTACTTC | CASSSTGYSYEQYF
NA | NA | TRBJ1-3 | TRBV9 | TGTGCCAGCACAGGCGGGGGGGGAGACACCATATATTTT | CASTGGGGDTIYF
NA | once | TRBJ2-7 | TRBV7-2 | TGTGCCAGCAGCTATGCCCTTGGGGGGGCGACGAGCGAGCAGTACTTC | CASSYALGGATSEQYF
NA | NA | TRBJ2-7 | TRBV19 | TGTGCCAGTAGCCAAATCACAGCCGCCGAGCAGTACTTC | CASSQITAAEQYF
TRBD1 | NA | TRBJ1-1 | TRBV7-2 | TGTGCCAGCAGCCCACAGGGGGCCGGTGAAGCTTTCTTT | CASSPQGAGEAFF
NA | NA | TRBJ1-3 | TRBV24-1 | TGTGCCACCAGTGACCCGGCGGTCACTGGAAACACCATATATTTT | CATSDPAVTGNTIYF
NA | NA | TRBJ1-2 | TRBV7-6 | TGTGCCAGCAGCTTATCAGGGGATGGGAACTATGGCTACACCTTC | CASSLSGDGNYGYTF
TRBD2 | NA | TRBJ2-3 | TRBV7-3 | TGTGCCAGCAGCCGAGCGGGGGATACGCAGTATTTT | CASSRAGDTQYF
TRBD1 | NA | TRBJ1-2 | TRBV6-6 | TGTGCCAGCAGGACGGACAGGAACGGCTACACCTTC | CASRTDRNGYTF
NA | NA | TRBJ2-2 | TRBV11-2 | TGTGCCAGCAGCTCAACAGGGAGGGCCACCGGGGAGCTGTTTTTT | CASSSTGRATGELFF
TRBD2 | once | TRBJ2-7 | TRBV7-2 | TGTGCCAGCAGCTTAAGCGGGGGCTCCAGCGGGGAGCAGTACTTC | CASSLSGGSSGEQYF
NA | NA | TRBJ1-1 | TRBV21-1 | TGTGCCAGCAGCAAAGGCAGACAGGGGGCGAACACTGAAGCTTTCTTT | CASSKGRQGANTEAFF
NA | NA | TRBJ2-2 | TRBV9 | TGTGCCAGCAGCGTAGCTGGGGGACAAAAGGGCGGGGAGCTGTTTTTT | CASSVAGGQKGGELFF
NA | NA | TRBJ1-1 | TRBV7-3 | TGTGCCAGCAGCGTAAACCCCACCGGGACAGAAGCTTTCTTT | CASSVNPTGTEAFF